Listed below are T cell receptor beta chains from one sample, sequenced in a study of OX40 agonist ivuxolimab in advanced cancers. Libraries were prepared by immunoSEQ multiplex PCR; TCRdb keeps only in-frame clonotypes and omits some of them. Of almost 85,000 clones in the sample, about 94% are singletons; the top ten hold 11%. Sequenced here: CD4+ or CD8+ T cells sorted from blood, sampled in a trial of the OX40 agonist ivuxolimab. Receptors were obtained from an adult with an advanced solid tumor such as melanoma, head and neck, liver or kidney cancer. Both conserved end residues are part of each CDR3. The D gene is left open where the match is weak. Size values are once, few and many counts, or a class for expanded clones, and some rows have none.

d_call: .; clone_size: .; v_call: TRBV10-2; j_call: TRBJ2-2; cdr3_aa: CASVDTGELFF; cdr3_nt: TGCGCCAGCGTAGACACCGGGGAGCTGTTTTTT
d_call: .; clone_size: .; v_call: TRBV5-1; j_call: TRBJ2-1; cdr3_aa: CATSLVGNEQFF; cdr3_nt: TGCGCCACCAGCCTGGTGGGCAATGAGCAGTTCTTC
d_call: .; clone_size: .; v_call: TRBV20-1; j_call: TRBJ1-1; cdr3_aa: CSARPAVEAFF; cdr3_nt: TGCAGTGCCCGACCGGCAGTTGAAGCTTTCTTT
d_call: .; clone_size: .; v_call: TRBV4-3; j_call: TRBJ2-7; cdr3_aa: CASSQGQGGLFEQYF; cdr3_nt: TGCGCCAGCAGCCAAGGCCAAGGGGGTCTGTTCGAGCAGTACTTC
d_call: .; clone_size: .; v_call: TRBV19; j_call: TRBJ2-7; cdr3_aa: CASSSSATTYEQYF; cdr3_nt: TGTGCCAGTAGTTCTAGCGCAACCACCTACGAGCAGTACTTC
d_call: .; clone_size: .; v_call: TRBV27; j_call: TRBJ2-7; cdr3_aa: CASRAGTTKQYF; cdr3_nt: TGTGCCAGCAGAGCCGGGACAACGAAGCAGTACTTC
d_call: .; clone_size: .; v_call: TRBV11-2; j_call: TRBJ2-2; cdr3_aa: CASSLWLALNTGELFF; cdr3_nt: TGTGCCAGCAGTTTGTGGCTAGCCCTGAACACCGGGGAGCTGTTTTTT
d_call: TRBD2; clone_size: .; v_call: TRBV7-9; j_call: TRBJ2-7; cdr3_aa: CASSSPDGRAIHEQYF; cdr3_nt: TGTGCCAGCAGCTCTCCGGACGGGAGGGCCATTCACGAGCAGTACTTC
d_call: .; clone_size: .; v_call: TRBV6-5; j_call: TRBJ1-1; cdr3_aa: CASSYSGGGSEAFF; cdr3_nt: TGTGCCAGCAGTTACTCGGGGGGAGGGTCTGAAGCTTTCTTT
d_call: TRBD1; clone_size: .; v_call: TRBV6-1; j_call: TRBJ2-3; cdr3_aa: CASRNGQGGSDTQYF; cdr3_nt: TGTGCCAGCAGGAACGGACAGGGGGGGTCGGATACGCAGTATTTT
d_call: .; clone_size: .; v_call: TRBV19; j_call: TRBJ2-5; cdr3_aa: CASSIWAGEATQYF; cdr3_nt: TGTGCCAGTAGTATTTGGGCAGGGGAGGCGACCCAGTACTTC
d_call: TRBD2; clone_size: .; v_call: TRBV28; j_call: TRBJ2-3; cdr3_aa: CASNELAGGYRDTQYF; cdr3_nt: TGTGCCAGCAATGAGCTAGCGGGAGGTTACAGAGATACGCAGTATTTT
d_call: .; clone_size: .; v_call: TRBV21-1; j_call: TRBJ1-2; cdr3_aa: CASSKFVSGVFYGGYTF; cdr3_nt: TGTGCCAGCAGCAAATTCGTTTCAGGGGTCTTCTATGGAGGCTACACCTTC
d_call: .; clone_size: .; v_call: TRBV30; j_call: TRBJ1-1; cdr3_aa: CADSAHRDTEAFF; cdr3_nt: TGTGCCGACTCGGCCCACAGGGACACTGAAGCTTTCTTT
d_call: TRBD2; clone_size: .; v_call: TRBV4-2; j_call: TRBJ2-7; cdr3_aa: CASSQDTAGTYEQYF; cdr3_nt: TGTGCCAGCAGCCAAGATACAGCGGGAACGTACGAGCAGTACTTC
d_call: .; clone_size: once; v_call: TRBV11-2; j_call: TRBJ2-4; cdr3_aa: CASSSDRRQIQYF; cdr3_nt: TGTGCCAGCAGCTCCGACAGGAGGCAGATTCAGTACTTC